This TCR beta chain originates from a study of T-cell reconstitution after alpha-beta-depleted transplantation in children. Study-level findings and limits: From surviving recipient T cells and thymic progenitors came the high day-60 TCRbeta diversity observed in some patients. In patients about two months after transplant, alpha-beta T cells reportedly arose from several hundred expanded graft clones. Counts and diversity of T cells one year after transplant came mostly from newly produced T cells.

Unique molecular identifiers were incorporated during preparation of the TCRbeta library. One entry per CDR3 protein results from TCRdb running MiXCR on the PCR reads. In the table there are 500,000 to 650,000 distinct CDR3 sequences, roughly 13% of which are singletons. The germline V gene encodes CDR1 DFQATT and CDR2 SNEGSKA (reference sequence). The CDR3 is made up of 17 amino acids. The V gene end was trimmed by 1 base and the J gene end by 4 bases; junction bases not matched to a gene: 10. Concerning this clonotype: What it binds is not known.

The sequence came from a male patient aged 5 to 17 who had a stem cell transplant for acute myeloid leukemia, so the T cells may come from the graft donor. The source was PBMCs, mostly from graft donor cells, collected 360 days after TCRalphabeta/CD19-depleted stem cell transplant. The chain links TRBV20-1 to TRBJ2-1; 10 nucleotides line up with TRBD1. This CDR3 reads CSARAPPRDRGYNEQFF. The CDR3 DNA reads TGCAGTGCTAGAGCCCCCCCCCGGGACAGGGGATACAATGAGCAGTTCTTC.